A selection of T cell receptor beta chains follows, all from one sample in a study of vaccination effects on CD4 cells after COVID-19. Clones were read by immunoSEQ multiplex PCR, and TCRdb kept only the in-frame ones, dropping some. The sample includes 20,000 to 30,000 clones, approximately 70% seen only once; the top ten take about 8%. Antigens for these TCRs are unknown. The specimen was CD4+ T cells from PBMCs cultured with SARS-CoV-2 spike peptides, collected after COVID-19 vaccination. All receptors come from a human donor who received a COVID-19 vaccine. Both conserved end residues are part of each CDR3. Fields, in order: J gene, V gene, clone size, D gene, CDR3 protein, CDR3 DNA. A D gene is named only where the DNA matches it firmly. Where a row states a size, it is once, few, many or the class of an expanded clone; other rows omit it.

TRBJ1-5	TRBV19	few	-	CASSMQYQPQHF	TGTGCCAGTAGTATGCAGTACCAGCCCCAGCATTTT
TRBJ1-4	TRBV6-2/TRBV6-3	few	-	CASSYAPVGEKLFF	TGTGCCAGCAGTTACGCCCCAGTTGGTGAAAAACTGTTTTTT
TRBJ2-7	TRBV18	-	TRBD2	CASSPTVLAGDRWQYF	TGTGCCAGCTCACCAACGGTCCTAGCGGGAGATCGCTGGCAGTACTTC
TRBJ2-7	TRBV5-4	-	-	CASSLIGSRSYEQYF	TGTGCCAGCAGCTTGATTGGGTCTAGATCCTACGAGCAGTACTTC
TRBJ2-4	TRBV7-9	once	-	CASSLSAGNIQYF	TGTGCCAGCAGCTTAAGCGCAGGGAACATTCAGTACTTC
TRBJ1-6	TRBV3-1/TRBV3-2	-	TRBD1	CASSQEGRGSLHF	TGTGCCAGCAGCCAAGAAGGCAGGGGGTCCCTCCACTTT
TRBJ2-7	TRBV5-1	-	-	CASSLVGDEQYF	TGCGCCAGCAGCTTGGTGGGGGACGAGCAGTACTTC
TRBJ2-7	TRBV14	-	-	CASSQVWLAYEQYF	TGTGCCAGCAGCCAAGTATGGCTAGCCTACGAGCAGTACTTC
TRBJ2-5	TRBV5-1	-	TRBD2	CASSLAGFSGVVETQYF	TGCGCCAGCAGCTTGGCCGGTTTTAGCGGGGTGGTGGAGACCCAGTACTTC
TRBJ2-5	TRBV11-3	-	-	CASSLPPHGSGERETQYF	TGTGCCAGCAGCTTACCGCCTCACGGATCGGGAGAGCGGGAGACCCAGTACTTC
TRBJ1-2	TRBV7-3	-	-	CASSLSGAYGYTF	TGTGCCAGCAGCTTATCGGGGGCCTATGGCTACACCTTC
TRBJ2-1	TRBV5-1	few	TRBD2	CASSLQRGGYNEQFF	TGCGCCAGCAGCTTGCAGCGGGGGGGCTACAATGAGCAGTTCTTC
TRBJ1-3	TRBV4-1	-	-	CASSQVVSGLGNTIYF	TGCGCCAGCAGCCAAGTCGTCTCAGGTTTAGGGAACACCATATATTTT
TRBJ1-1	TRBV19	-	TRBD1	CASSIQGAPTEAFF	TGTGCCAGTAGTATACAGGGGGCGCCCACTGAAGCTTTCTTT
TRBJ2-1	TRBV9	-	-	CASSETPSPEQNEQFF	TGTGCCAGCAGCGAGACCCCTTCACCCGAACAAAATGAGCAGTTCTTC
TRBJ2-2	TRBV5-1	-	-	CASREMGGLYTGELFF	TGCGCCAGCAGGGAGATGGGGGGTCTATACACCGGGGAGCTGTTTTTT
TRBJ1-2	TRBV5-1	-	TRBD1	CASSLLGQGGDYGYTF	TGCGCCAGCAGCTTGCTGGGACAGGGAGGTGACTATGGCTACACCTTC
TRBJ1-2	TRBV6-5	-	TRBD1	CASLLDRADYGYTF	TGTGCCAGTCTGTTGGACAGGGCCGACTATGGCTACACCTTC
TRBJ2-5	TRBV11-2	-	TRBD2	CASSLGQRGPETQYF	TGTGCCAGCAGCCTGGGCCAGCGGGGGCCAGAGACCCAGTACTTC
TRBJ1-5	TRBV19	few	-	CASSRDRLSNQPQHF	TGTGCCAGTAGCCGCGACAGGCTCAGCAATCAGCCCCAGCATTTT
TRBJ2-3	TRBV24-1	-	TRBD2	CATSGTSGSRAYTDTQYF	TGTGCCACCAGCGGGACTAGCGGGAGCAGGGCGTACACAGATACGCAGTATTTT
TRBJ2-2	TRBV3-1/TRBV3-2	once	TRBD1	CASSQDLGTGYTGELFF	TGTGCCAGCAGCCAAGATTTAGGGACAGGGTACACCGGGGAGCTGTTTTTT
TRBJ2-6	TRBV30	-	TRBD1	CAWSRTGGFGANVLTF	TGTGCCTGGAGTCGGACAGGGGGCTTTGGGGCCAACGTCCTGACTTTC
TRBJ2-3	TRBV4-1	once	TRBD1	CASSQKGTGVADTQYF	TGCGCCAGCAGCCAAAAGGGGACAGGGGTAGCGGATACGCAGTATTTT
TRBJ2-7	TRBV5-5	-	-	CASSLGLQGPYEQYF	TGTGCCAGCAGCTTGGGCCTACAGGGCCCCTACGAGCAGTACTTC
TRBJ2-5	TRBV5-8	-	TRBD2	CASSGGLVQETQYF	TGTGCCAGCAGCGGGGGACTAGTCCAAGAGACCCAGTACTTC
TRBJ2-1	TRBV25-1	few	-	CASPTRLDQGDEQFF	TGTGCCTCACCTACGCGGCTAGACCAAGGGGATGAGCAGTTCTTC
TRBJ2-5	TRBV4-1	few	-	CASSQTPVPTQETQYF	TGCGCCAGCAGCCAAACCCCGGTCCCTACACAAGAGACCCAGTACTTC
TRBJ2-3	TRBV6-4	-	-	CASSVGDTQYF	TGTGCCAGCAGTGTTGGGGATACGCAGTATTTT
TRBJ1-1	TRBV6-1	-	-	CASSERQLNTEAFF	TGTGCCAGCAGTGAAAGACAGCTAAACACTGAAGCTTTCTTT
TRBJ1-3	TRBV18	-	-	CASSPNSRGDGNTIYF	TGTGCCAGCTCACCAAACAGCAGGGGAGATGGAAACACCATATATTTT
TRBJ1-2	TRBV7-9	-	-	CASSLGQNYGYTF	TGTGCCAGCAGCCTAGGACAAAACTATGGCTACACCTTC